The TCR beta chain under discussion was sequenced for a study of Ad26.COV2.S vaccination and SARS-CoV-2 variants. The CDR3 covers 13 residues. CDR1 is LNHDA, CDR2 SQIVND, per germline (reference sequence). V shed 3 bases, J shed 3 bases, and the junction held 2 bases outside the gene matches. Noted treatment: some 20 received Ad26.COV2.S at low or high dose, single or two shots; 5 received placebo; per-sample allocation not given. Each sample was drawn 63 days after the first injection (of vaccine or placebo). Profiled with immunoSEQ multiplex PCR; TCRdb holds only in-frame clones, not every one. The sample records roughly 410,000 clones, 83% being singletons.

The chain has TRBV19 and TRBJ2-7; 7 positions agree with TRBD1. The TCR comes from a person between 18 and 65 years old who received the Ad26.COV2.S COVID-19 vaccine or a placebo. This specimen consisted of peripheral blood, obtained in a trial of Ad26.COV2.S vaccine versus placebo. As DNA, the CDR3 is TGTGCCAGTAGTATGAACAGGGGCTACGAGCAGTACTTC. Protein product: CASSMNRGYEQYF.